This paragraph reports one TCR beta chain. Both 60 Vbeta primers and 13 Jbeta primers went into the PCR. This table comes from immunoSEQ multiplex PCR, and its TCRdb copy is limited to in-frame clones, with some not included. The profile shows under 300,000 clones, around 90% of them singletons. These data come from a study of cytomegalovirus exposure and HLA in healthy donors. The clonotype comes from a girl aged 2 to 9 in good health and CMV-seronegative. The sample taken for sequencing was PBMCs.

Here the CDR3 reads CASSSGLGETQYF. CDR3 bases: TGTGCCAGCAGTAGCGGACTAGGAGAGACCCAGTACTTC. The chain joins TRBV2 to TRBJ2-5, with 7 bases lining up with TRBD2. Germline CDR1 and CDR2: SNHLY and FYNNEI. Trimming cost V 5 bases and J 4 bases; bases outside gene matches: 4. The CDR3 covers 13 residues.